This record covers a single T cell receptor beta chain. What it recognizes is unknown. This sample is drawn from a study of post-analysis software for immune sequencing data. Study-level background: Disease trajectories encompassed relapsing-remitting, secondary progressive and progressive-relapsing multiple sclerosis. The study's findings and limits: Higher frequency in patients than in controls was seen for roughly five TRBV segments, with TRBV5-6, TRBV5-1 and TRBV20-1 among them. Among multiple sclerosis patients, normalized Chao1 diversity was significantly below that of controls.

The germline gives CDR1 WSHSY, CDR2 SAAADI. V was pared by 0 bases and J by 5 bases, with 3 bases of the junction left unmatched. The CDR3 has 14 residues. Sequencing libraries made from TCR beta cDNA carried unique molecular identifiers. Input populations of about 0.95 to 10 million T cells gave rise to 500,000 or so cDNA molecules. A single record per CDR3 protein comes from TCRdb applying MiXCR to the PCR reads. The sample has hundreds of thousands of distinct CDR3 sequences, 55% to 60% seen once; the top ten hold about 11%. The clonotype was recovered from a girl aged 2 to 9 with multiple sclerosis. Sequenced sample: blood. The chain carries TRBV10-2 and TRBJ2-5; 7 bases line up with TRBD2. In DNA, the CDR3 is TGCGCCAGCAGTGAGTCAGCGGGGAGTGAGACCCAGTACTTC. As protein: CASSESAGSETQYF.